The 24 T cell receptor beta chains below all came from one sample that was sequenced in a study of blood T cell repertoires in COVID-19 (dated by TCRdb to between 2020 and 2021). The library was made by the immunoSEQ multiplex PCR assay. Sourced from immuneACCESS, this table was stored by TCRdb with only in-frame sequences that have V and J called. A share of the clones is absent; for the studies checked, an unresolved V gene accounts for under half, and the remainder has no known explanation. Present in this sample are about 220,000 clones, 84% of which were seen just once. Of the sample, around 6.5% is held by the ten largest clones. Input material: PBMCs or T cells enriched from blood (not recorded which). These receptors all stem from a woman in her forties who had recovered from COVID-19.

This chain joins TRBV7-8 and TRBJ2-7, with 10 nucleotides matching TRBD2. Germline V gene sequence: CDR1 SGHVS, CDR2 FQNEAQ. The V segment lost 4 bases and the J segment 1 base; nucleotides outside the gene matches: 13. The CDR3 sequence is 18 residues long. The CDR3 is CASSWALRGTSVSYEQYF. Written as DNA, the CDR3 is TGTGCCAGCAGCTGGGCCTTAAGAGGGACTAGCGTATCCTACGAGCAGTACTTC.

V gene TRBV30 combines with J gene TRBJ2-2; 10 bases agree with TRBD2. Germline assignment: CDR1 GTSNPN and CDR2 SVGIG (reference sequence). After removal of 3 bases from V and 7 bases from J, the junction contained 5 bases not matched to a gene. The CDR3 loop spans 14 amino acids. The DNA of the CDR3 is TGTGCCTGGAGGAGCGGGAGGGCCATCGGGGAGCTGTTTTTT. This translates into CAWRSGRAIGELFF.

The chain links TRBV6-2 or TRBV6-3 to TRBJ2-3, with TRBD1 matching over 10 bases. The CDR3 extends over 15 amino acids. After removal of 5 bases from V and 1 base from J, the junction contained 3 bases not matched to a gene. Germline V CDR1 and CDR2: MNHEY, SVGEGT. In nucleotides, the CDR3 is TGTGCCAGCAGTCCCGACAGGGGGCGCACAGATACGCAGTATTTT. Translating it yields CASSPDRGRTDTQYF.

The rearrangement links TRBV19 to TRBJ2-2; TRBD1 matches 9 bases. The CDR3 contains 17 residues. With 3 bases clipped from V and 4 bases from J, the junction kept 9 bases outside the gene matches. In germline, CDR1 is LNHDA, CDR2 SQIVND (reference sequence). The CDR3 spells CASSITQGTGRTGELFF. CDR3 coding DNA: TGTGCCAGTAGTATCACTCAGGGGACAGGGCGCACCGGGGAGCTGTTTTTT. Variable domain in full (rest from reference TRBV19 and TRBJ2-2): DGGITQSPKYLFRKEGQNVTLSCEQNLNHDAMYWYRQDPGQGLRLIYYSQIVNDFQKGDIAEGYSVSREKKESFPLTVTSAQKNPTAFYLCASSITQGTGRTGELFFGEGSRLTVL.

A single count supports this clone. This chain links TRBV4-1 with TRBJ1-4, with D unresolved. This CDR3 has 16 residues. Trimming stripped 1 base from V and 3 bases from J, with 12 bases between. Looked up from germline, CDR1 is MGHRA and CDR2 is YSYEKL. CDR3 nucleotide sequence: TGCGCCAGCAGCCAAGGACCTTGGGGAGCTAATGAAAAACTGTTTTTT. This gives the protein CASSQGPWGANEKLFF.

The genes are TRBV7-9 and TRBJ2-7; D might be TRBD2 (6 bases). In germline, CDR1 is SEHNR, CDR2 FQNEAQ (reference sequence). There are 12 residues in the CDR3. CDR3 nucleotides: TGTGCCAGCAGCTTAGGCACGGCTAGCGTGAACGTC. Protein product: CASSLGTASVNV.

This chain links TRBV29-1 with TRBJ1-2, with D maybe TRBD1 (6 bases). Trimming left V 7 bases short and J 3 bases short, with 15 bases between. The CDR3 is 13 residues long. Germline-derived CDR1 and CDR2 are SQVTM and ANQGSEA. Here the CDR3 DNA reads TGCAGCGGGAAGACAGGCTGGGACTATGGCTACACCTTC. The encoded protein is CSGKTGWDYGYTF.

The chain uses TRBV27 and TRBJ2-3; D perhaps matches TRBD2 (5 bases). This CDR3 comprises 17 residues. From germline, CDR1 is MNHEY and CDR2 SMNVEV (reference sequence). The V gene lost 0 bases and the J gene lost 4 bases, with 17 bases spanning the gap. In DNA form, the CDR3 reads TGTGCCAGCAGTTTATCATACTTCGAGGGTTCGGCAGATACGCAGTATTTT. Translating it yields CASSLSYFEGSADTQYF.

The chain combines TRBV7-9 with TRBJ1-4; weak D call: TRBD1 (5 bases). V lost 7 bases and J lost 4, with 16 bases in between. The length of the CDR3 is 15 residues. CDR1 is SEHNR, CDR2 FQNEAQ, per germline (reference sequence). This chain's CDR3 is CASTVGGSLNEKLFF. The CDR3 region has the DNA TGTGCCAGCACCGTTGGGGGGAGCCTTAATGAAAAACTGTTTTTT. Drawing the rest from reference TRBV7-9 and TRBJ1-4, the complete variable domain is DTGVSQNPRHKITKRGQNVTFRCDPISEHNRLYWYRQTLGQGPEFLTYFQNEAQLEKSRLLSDRFSAERPKGSFSTLEIQRTEQGDSAMYLCASTVGGSLNEKLFFGSGTQLSVL.

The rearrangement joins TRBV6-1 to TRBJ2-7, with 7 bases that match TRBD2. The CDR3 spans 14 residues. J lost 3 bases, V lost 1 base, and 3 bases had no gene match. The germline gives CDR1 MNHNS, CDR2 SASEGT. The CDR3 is CASSEGSSGYEQYV. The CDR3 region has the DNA TGTGCCAGCAGTGAAGGGTCTAGCGGCTACGAGCAGTACGTC.

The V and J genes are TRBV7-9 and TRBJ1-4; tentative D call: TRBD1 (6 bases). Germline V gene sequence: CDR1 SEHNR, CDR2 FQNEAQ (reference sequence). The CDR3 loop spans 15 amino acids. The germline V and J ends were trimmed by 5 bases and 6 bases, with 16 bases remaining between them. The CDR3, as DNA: TGTGCCAGCAGCACGAACAGGGATCCGTATGAAAAACTGTTTTTT. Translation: CASSTNRDPYEKLFF.

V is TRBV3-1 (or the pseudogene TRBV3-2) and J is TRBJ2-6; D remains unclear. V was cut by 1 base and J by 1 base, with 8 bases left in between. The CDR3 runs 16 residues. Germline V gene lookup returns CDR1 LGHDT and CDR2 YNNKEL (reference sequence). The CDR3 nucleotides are TGTGCCAGCAGCCAAGGGGCGCGATCTGGGGCCAACGTCCTGACTTTC. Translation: CASSQGARSGANVLTF.

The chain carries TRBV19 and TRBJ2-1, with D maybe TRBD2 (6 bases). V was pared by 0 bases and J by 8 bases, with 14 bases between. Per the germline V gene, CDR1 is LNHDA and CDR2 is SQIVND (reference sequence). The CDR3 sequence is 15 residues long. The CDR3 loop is CASSIDTGRSYEQFF. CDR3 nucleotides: TGTGCCAGTAGTATAGACACCGGGAGAAGTTATGAGCAGTTCTTC.

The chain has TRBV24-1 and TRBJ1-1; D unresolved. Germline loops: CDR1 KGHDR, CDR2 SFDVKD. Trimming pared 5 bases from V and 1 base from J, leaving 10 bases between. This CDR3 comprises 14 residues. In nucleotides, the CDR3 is TGTGCCACCAGTGGTAGCGGTGGGAACACTGAAGCTTTCTTT. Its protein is CATSGSGGNTEAFF.

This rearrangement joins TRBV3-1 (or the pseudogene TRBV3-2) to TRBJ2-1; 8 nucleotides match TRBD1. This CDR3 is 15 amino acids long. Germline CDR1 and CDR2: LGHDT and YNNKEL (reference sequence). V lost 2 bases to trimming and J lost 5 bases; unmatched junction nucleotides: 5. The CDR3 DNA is TGTGCCAGCAGCCAAAGGACAGGGTCCGACAATGAGCAGTTCTTC. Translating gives CASSQRTGSDNEQFF.

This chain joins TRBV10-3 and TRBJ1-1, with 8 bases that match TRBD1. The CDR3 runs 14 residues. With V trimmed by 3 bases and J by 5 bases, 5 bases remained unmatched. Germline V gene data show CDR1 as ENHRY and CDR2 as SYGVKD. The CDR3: CAISDPDRGTEAFF. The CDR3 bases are TGTGCCATCAGTGACCCTGACAGGGGAACTGAAGCTTTCTTT.

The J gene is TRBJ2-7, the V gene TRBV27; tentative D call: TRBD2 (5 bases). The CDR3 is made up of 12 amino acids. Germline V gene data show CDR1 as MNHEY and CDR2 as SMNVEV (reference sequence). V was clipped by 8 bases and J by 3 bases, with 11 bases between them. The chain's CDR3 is CASGLDFYEQYF. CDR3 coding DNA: TGTGCCAGCGGACTCGATTTCTACGAGCAGTACTTC.

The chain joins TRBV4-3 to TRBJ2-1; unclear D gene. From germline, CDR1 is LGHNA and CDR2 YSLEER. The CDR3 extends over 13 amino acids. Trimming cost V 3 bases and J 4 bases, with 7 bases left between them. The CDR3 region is CASSHLLYNEQFF. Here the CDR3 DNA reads TGCGCCAGCAGCCACCTATTATACAATGAGCAGTTCTTC.

The CDR3 DNA follows: TGTGCCAGCAGAATATTACAGGGAACTGAAGCTTTCTTT. As protein: CASRILQGTEAFF. The gene calls are TRBV2 and TRBJ1-1, with D perhaps matching TRBD1 (6 bases). V lost 6 bases and J 5 bases, leaving 13 bases between the germline ends. Germline values: CDR1 SNHLY, CDR2 FYNNEI. The CDR3 extends over 13 amino acids.

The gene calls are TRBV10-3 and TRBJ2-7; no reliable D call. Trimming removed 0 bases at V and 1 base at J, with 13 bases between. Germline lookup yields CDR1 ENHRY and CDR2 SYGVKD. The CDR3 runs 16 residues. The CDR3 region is CAISESGAGSSYEQYF. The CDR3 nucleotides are TGTGCCATCAGTGAGTCGGGTGCAGGTTCTTCCTACGAGCAGTACTTC.

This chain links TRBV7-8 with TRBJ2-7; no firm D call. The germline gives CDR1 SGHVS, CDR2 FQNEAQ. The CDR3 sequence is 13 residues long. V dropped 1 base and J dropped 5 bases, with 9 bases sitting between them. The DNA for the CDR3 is TGTGCCAGCAGCTTAGATGCCGGTGACGAGCAGTACGTC. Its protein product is CASSLDAGDEQYV.

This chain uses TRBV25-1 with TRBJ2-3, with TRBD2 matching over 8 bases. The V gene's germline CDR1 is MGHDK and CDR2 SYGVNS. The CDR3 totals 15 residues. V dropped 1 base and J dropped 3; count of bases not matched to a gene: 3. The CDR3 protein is CASSESGRETDTQYF. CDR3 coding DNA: TGTGCCAGCAGTGAATCCGGGAGGGAGACAGATACGCAGTATTTT.

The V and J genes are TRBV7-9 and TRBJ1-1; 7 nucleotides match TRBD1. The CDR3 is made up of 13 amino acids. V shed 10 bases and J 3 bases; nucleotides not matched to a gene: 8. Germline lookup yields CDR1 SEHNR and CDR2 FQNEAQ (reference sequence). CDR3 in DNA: TGTGCCACGGGACAGACGTTCGACACTGAAGCTTTCTTT. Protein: CATGQTFDTEAFF.

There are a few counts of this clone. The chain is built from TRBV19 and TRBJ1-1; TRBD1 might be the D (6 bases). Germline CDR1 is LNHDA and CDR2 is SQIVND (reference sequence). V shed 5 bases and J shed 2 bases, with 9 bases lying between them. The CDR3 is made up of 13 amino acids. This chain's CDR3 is CASSQGYNTEAFF. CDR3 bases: TGTGCCAGTAGTCAGGGGTATAACACTGAAGCTTTCTTT.